Following are 10 T cell receptor beta chains from one sample sequenced in a study of T cells in Graves' hyperthyroidism and ophthalmopathy. Researchers amplified the TCR beta CDR3 regions from RNA transcripts. When the TCR CDR3 underwent first-round RT-PCR, the HTBI primer set was used. TCRdb reanalysed the multiplex PCR reads using MiXCR and keeps one entry per CDR3 protein. The data hold approximately 640,000 distinct CDR3 sequences, with 40% to 55% observed a single time. Sequencing used peripheral blood or thyroid tissue (not recorded which). The origin of the receptors is an adult man with Graves' disease, either hyperthyroidism or ophthalmopathy (not recorded which).

V and J are TRBV6-5 and TRBJ2-7; 7 nucleotides match TRBD2. There are 13 residues in the CDR3. Germline values: CDR1 MNHEY, CDR2 SVGAGI. Trimming took 5 bases from V and 6 from J; bases not matched to a gene: 7. CDR3: CASSRGEGFEQYF. The CDR3 DNA is TGTGCCAGCAGTCGGGGGGAGGGTTTCGAGCAGTACTTC.

This clonotype was detected only once. A much larger clone sits a single nucleotide away, making a read error possible. The J gene is TRBJ1-4, the V gene TRBV25-1; D is uncertain. V was trimmed by 4 bases and J by 7 bases, leaving 7 bases between them. This CDR3 spans 12 amino acids. CDR1 is MGHDK, CDR2 SYGVNS, per germline. The CDR3 sequence: CASSAWSEKLFF. The CDR3 DNA reads TGTGCCAGCAGTGCATGGAGTGAAAAACTGTTTTTT.

Concerning this clonotype itself: This may be a read error, as it is one base from a much larger clone. This sequence joins TRBV2 and TRBJ2-7, with 10 bases aligning to TRBD2. The CDR3 spans 16 residues. Trimming removed 6 bases from V and 2 bases from J; junction bases left unmatched: 10. The germline gives CDR1 SNHLY, CDR2 FYNNEI. DNA of the CDR3: TGTGCCAGCAGGATCCGTCCTAGCGGGAGTACCTACGAGCAGTACTTC. Amino acid sequence: CASRIRPSGSTYEQYF.

With respect to this clonotype: A much larger clone differs by one base, so this may be a read error. This chain uses TRBV7-6 with TRBJ1-4; D is uncertain. CDR3 length equals 14 residues. In germline, CDR1 is SGHVS, CDR2 FNYEAQ. V dropped 5 bases and J dropped 8 bases, with 15 bases sitting between them. As DNA, the CDR3 is TGTGCCAGCAGCCGAGGACGGGCGGGCGAAAAACTGTTTTTT. Its translation is CASSRGRAGEKLFF.

In regard to this clonotype: This could be a read error, since a much larger clone is one nucleotide away. The J gene is TRBJ1-1, the V gene TRBV12-3 or TRBV12-4; D possibly corresponds to TRBD1 (6 bases). The CDR3 has 12 residues. The CDR3 loop reads CAISDRFTEAFF. CDR3 nucleotides: TGTGCCATCAGTGACAGGTTCACTGAAGCTTTCTTT.

In its sample, this clonotype was seen many times. The chain uses TRBV7-9 and TRBJ1-2, with a tentative D call TRBD1 (5 bases). Trimming stripped 5 bases from V and 6 bases from J, with 16 bases between. This CDR3 has 14 amino acids. Germline lookup yields CDR1 SEHNR and CDR2 FQNEAQ (reference sequence). CDR3: CASSPYTQGDGYTF. CDR3 sequence (DNA): TGTGCCAGCAGCCCGTACACGCAGGGCGATGGCTACACCTTC.

This chain connects TRBV20-1 to TRBJ2-7; D remains ambiguous. This CDR3 region has 9 residues. Trimming removed 8 bases from V and 4 bases from J, with 6 bases in between. Germline V lookup: CDR1 DFQATT, CDR2 SNEGSKA (reference sequence). CDR3 amino acids: CSMGYEQYF. As DNA, the CDR3 is TGCAGTATGGGTTACGAGCAGTACTTC.

The V call is TRBV10-3, the J call TRBJ2-2, with D unresolved. With 10 bases removed from V and 3 bases from J, the gap between germline ends came to 18 bases. This CDR3 has 15 residues. Germline CDR1 ENHRY, CDR2 SYGVKD. This CDR3 reads CASMSNRGDTGELFF. For the CDR3, the DNA is TGTGCCAGCATGTCGAACCGCGGAGACACCGGGGAGCTGTTTTTT.

The V and J genes are TRBV7-2 and TRBJ2-7, with D possibly called TRBD1 or TRBD2 (5 bases each). The germline gives CDR1 SGHTA, CDR2 FQGNSA. The CDR3 has 13 amino acids. The ends were cut back, 2 bases at V and 6 bases at J, with 11 bases in the middle. The CDR3 DNA reads TGTGCCAGCAGCTTACCTGTCGGGACCGAGCAGTACTTC. Encoded protein: CASSLPVGTEQYF.

The J gene is TRBJ1-5, the V gene TRBV7-6; D gene unclear. Germline CDR1 is SGHVS and CDR2 is FNYEAQ. The CDR3 is 18 amino acids. V dropped 2 bases and J dropped 2 bases, with 19 bases sitting between them. The DNA of the CDR3 is TGTGCCAGCAGCTTATTTTCGAATGAAAGAGATGGCAATCAGCCCCAGCATTTT. This translates into CASSLFSNERDGNQPQHF.